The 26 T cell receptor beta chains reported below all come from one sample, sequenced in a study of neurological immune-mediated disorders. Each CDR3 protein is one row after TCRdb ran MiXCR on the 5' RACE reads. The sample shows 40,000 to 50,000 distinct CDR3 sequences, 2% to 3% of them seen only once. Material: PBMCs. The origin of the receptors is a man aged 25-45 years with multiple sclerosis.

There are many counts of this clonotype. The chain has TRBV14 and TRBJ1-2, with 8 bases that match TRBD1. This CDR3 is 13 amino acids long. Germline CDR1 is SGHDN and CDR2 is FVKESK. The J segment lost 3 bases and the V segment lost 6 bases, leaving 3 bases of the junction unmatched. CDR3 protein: CASRSDRDYGYTF. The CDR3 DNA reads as TGTGCCAGCAGGTCGGACAGGGACTATGGCTACACCTTC.

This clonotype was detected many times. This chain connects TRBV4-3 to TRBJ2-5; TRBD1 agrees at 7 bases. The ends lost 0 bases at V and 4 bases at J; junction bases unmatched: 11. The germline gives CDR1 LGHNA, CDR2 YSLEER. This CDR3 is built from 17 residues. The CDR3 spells CASSQDRSRGSAETQYF. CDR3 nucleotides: TGCGCCAGCAGCCAAGATAGGAGCAGGGGGTCGGCAGAGACCCAGTACTTC.

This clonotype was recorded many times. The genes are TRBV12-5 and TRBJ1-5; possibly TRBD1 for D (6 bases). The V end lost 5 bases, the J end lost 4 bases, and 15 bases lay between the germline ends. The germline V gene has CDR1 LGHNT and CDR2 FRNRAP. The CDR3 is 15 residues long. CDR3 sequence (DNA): TGTGCTAGTGGTCCACCGGGACACGGAAATCAGCCCCAGCATTTT. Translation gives CASGPPGHGNQPQHF.

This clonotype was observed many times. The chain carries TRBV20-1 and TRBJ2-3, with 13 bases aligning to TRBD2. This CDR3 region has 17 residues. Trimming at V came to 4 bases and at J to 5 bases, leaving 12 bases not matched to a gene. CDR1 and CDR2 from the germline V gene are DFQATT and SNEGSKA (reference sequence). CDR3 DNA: TGCAGTGCTACCGGGACTAGCGGGAACCTCAGGGGAGATACGCAGTATTTT. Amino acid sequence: CSATGTSGNLRGDTQYF.

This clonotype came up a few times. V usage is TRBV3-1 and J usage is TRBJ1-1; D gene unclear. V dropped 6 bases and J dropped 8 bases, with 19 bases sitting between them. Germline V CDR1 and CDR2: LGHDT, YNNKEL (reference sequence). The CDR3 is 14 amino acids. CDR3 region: CASRDPGNRAEAFF. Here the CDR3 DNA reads TGTGCCAGCAGGGACCCGGGGAACCGGGCGGAAGCTTTCTTT.

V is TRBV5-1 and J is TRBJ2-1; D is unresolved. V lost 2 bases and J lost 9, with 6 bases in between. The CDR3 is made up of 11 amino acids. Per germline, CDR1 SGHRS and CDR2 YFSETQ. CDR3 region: CASSFQVEQFF. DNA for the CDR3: TGCGCCAGCAGCTTTCAAGTTGAGCAGTTCTTC. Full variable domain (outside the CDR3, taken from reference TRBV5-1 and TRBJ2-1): KAGVTQTPRYLIKTRGQQVTLSCSPISGHRSVSWYQQTPGQGLQFLFEYFSETQRNKGNFPGRFSGRQFSNSRSEMNVSTLELGDSALYLCASSFQVEQFFGPGTRLTVL.

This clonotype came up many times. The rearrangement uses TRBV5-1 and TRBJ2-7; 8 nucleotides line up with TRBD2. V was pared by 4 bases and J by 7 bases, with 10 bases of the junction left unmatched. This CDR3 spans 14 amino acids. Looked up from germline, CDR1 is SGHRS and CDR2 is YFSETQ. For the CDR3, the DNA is TGCGCCAGCAGCAGGGGCGGGGGGACGGAGGAGCAGTACTTC. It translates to CASSRGGGTEEQYF.

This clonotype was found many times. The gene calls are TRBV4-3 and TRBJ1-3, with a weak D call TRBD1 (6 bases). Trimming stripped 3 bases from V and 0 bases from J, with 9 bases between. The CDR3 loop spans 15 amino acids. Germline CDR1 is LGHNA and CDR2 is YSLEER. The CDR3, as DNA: TGCGCCAGCAGCCAGGACAGTAGCTCTGGAAACACCATATATTTT. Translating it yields CASSQDSSSGNTIYF.

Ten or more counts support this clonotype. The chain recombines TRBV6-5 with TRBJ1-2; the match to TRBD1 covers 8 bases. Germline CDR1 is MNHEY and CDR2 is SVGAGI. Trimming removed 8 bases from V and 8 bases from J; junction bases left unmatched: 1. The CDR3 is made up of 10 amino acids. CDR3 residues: CASWDRGYTF. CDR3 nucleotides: TGTGCCAGCTGGGACAGGGGCTACACCTTC.

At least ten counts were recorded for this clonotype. CDR3: CASSEGGGPPHEQYF. The CDR3, as DNA: TGTGCCAGCAGCGAGGGTGGCGGGCCCCCCCACGAGCAGTACTTC. The V call is TRBV9, the J call TRBJ2-7; tentative D call: TRBD2 (5 bases). Trimming cost V 3 bases and J 5 bases, with 18 bases left between them. CDR1 and CDR2 from the germline V gene are SGDLS and YYNGEE. This CDR3 is built from 15 residues.

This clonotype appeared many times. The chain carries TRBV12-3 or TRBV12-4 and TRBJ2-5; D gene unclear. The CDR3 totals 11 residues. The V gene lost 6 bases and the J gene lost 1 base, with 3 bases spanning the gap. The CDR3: CASSIQETQYF. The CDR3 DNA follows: TGTGCCAGCAGCATCCAAGAGACCCAGTACTTC.

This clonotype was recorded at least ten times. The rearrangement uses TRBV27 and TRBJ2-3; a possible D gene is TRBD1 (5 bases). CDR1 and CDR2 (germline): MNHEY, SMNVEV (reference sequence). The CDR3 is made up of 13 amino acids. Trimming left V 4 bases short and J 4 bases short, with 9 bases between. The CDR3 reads CASSYSGPDTQYF. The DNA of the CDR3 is TGTGCCAGCAGTTACTCAGGGCCAGATACGCAGTATTTT.

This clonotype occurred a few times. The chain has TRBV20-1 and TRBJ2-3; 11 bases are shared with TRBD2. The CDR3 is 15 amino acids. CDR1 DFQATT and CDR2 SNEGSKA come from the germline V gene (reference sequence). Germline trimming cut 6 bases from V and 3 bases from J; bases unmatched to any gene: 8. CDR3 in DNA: TGCAGTGCGAAAACAACTAGCGGGAGTACAGATACGCAGTATTTT. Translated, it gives CSAKTTSGSTDTQYF.

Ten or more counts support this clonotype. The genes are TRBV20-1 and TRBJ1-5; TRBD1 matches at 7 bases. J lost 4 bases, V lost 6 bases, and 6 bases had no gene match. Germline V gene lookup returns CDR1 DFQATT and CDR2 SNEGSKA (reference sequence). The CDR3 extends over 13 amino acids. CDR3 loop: CSATGQVNQPQHF. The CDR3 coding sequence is TGCAGTGCGACCGGACAGGTAAATCAGCCCCAGCATTTT.

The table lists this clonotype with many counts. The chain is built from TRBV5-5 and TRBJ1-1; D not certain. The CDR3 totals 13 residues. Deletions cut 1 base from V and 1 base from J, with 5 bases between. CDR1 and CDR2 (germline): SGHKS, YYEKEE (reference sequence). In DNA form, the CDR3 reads TGTGCCAGCAGCTTGTGGGCGAACACTGAAGCTTTCTTT. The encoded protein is CASSLWANTEAFF. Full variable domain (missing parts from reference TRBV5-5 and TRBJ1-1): DAGVTQSPTHLIKTRGQQVTLRCSPISGHKSVSWYQQVLGQGPQFIFQYYEKEERGRGNFPDRFSARQFPNYSSELNVNALLLGDSALYLCASSLWANTEAFFGQGTRLTVV.

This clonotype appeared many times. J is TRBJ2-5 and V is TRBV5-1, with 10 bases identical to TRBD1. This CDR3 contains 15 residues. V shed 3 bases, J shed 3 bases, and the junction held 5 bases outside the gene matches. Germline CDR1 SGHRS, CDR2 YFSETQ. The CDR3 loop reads CASSYATGGKETQYF. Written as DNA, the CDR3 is TGCGCCAGCAGCTATGCGACAGGGGGCAAAGAGACCCAGTACTTC.

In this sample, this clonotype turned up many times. The CDR3 nucleotides read TGTGCCAGCAGCTTAGTTTATGGGGACAGGGTGGCGCAGTATTTT. Translated, it gives CASSLVYGDRVAQYF. The V and J genes are TRBV11-2 and TRBJ2-3; 9 nucleotides align to TRBD1. The CDR3 spans 15 residues. The V segment lost 1 base and the J segment 10 bases; nucleotides outside the gene matches: 9. CDR1 and CDR2 from the germline V gene are SGHAT and FQNNGV.

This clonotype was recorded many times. CDR3 coding DNA: TGTGCCAGCAGCTTGTTTTACGGATTATACAATGAGCAGTTCTTC. It translates to CASSLFYGLYNEQFF. The chain carries TRBV5-6 and TRBJ2-1, with no clear D. The CDR3 spans 15 residues. Germline-derived CDR1 and CDR2 are SGHDT and YYEEEE. Trimming pared 1 base from V and 4 bases from J, leaving 12 bases between.

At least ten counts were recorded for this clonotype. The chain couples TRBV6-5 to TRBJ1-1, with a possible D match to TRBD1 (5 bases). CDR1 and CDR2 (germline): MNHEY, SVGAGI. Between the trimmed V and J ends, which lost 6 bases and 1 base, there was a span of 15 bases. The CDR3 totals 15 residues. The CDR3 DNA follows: TGTGCCAGCAGACCCCGTGTGGGGACGAACACTGAAGCTTTCTTT. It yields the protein CASRPRVGTNTEAFF.

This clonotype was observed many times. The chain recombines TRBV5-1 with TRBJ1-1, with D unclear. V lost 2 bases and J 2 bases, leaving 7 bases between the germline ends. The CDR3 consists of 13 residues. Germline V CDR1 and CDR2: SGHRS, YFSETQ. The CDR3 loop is CASSFGKNTEAFF. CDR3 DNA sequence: TGCGCCAGCAGCTTTGGGAAAAACACTGAAGCTTTCTTT.

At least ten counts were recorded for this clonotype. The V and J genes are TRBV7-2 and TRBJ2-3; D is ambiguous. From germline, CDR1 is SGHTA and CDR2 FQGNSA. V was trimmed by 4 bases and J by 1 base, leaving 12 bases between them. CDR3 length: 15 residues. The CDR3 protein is CASSSGYPGTDTQYF. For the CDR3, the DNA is TGTGCCAGCAGCTCCGGATACCCTGGCACAGATACGCAGTATTTT.

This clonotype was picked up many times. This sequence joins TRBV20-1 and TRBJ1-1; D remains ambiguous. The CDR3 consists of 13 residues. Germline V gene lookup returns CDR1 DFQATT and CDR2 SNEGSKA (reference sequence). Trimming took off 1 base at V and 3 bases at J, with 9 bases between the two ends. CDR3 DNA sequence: TGCAGTGCTAGAGGCAGGAGGGACACTGAAGCTTTCTTT. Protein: CSARGRRDTEAFF.

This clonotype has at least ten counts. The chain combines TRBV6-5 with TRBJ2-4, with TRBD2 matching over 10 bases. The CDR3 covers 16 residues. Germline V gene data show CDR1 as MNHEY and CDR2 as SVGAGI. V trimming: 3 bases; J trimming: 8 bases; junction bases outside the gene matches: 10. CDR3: CASSYKPGTSDYIQYF. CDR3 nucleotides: TGTGCCAGCAGTTATAAGCCCGGGACTAGCGATTACATTCAGTACTTC.

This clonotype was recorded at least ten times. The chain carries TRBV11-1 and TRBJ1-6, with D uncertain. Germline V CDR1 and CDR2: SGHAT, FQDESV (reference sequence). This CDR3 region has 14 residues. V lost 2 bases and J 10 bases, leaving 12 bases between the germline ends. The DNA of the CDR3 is TGTGCCAGCAGCTTATATAGGCGAGGCTCACCCCTCCACTTT. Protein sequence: CASSLYRRGSPLHF.

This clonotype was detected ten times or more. DNA for the CDR3: TGCAGCGTTGGGAATTGGGAGACTGAAGCTTTCTTT. Amino acid sequence: CSVGNWETEAFF. The J gene is TRBJ1-1, the V gene TRBV29-1, with D unclear. This CDR3 comprises 12 residues. With 4 bases removed from V and 5 bases from J, the gap between germline ends came to 11 bases. The V gene's germline CDR1 is SQVTM and CDR2 ANQGSEA.

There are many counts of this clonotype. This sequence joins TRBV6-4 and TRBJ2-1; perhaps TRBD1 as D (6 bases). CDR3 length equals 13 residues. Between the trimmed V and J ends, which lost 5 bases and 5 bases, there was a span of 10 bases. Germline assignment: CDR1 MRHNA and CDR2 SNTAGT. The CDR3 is CASSPDRHNEQFF. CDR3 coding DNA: TGTGCCAGCAGTCCGGACAGACACAATGAGCAGTTCTTC.